This TCR beta chain was sequenced for a study of T-cell reconstitution after alpha-beta-depleted transplantation in children. Researchers prepared the TCRbeta library using unique molecular identifiers, the study reports. TCRdb fed the PCR reads into MiXCR, producing one record per CDR3 protein. This table has 98,000 or so distinct CDR3 sequences, roughly 6.1% appearing once. The V gene's germline CDR1 is SGHRS and CDR2 YFSETQ. V dropped 4 bases and J dropped 7 bases, with 18 bases sitting between them. The CDR3 contains 15 residues. This clonotype was seen ten or more times. The antigen remains undetermined. Points from the study as a whole: Recipient T cells and thymic progenitors that survived gave rise to the high TCRbeta diversity observed at day 60 in some patients.

The genes are TRBV5-1 and TRBJ2-1; tentatively, D is TRBD2 (5 bases). The sequence came from a male patient aged 2-15 years who had a stem cell transplant for acute lymphoblastic leukemia, so the T cells may come from the graft donor. The specimen was PBMCs, mostly from graft donor cells, collected 360 days after TCRalphabeta/CD19-depleted stem cell transplant. This chain's CDR3 is CASSELGRRGNEQFF. The CDR3 DNA follows: TGCGCCAGCAGCGAACTGGGGAGACGAGGTAATGAGCAGTTCTTC. The entire variable domain, with the rest obtained from reference TRBV5-1 and TRBJ2-1, is as follows: KAGVTQTPRYLIKTRGQQVTLSCSPISGHRSVSWYQQTPGQGLQFLFEYFSETQRNKGNFPGRFSGRQFSNSRSEMNVSTLELGDSALYLCASSELGRRGNEQFFGPGTRLTVL.